A selection of T cell receptor beta chains follows, all from one sample in a study of cytomegalovirus exposure and HLA in healthy donors. Method: immunoSEQ multiplex PCR; TCRdb's copy keeps in-frame clones and lacks some. This repertoire includes roughly 58,000 clones. The specimen was PBMCs. These TCRs come from a woman between 45 and 60 years old in good health and CMV-seropositive. Each CDR3 is given with its conserved first and last residue. The order of the fields is J gene, D gene, V gene, CDR3 DNA, CDR3 protein. The D gene is left open where the match is weak.

J: TRBJ2-5
D: TRBD2
V: TRBV28
DNA: TGTGCCAGCAGCCCCGGGGAGGGTAGCGGGCCATTCGAGACCCAGTACTTC
CDR3: CASSPGEGSGPFETQYF

J: TRBJ2-7
D: TRBD1
V: TRBV28
DNA: TGTGCCAGCCGTCAGGGGGACTACGAGCAGTACTTC
CDR3: CASRQGDYEQYF

J: TRBJ2-2
D: TRBD2
V: TRBV5-4
DNA: TGTGCCAGCAGCCCAGGGAGGGGTAGGAAAACCGGGGAGCTGTTTTTT
CDR3: CASSPGRGRKTGELFF

J: TRBJ2-2
D: TRBD2
V: TRBV4-2
DNA: TGTGCCAGCAGTGTTGGACTAGCGGGGTTGACCGGGGAGCTGTTTTTT
CDR3: CASSVGLAGLTGELFF

J: TRBJ1-2
D: NA
V: TRBV28
DNA: TGTGCCAGCAGCCCCGATCGGGGAGGAGGCTACACCTTC
CDR3: CASSPDRGGGYTF

J: TRBJ2-7
D: TRBD1
V: TRBV30
DNA: TGTGCGGGGGACAGGGCCCTCTCCGAGCAGTACTTC
CDR3: CAGDRALSEQYF

J: TRBJ2-3
D: NA
V: TRBV7-2
DNA: TGTGCCAGCAGCTTAGCCGGGATCGGCACAGATACGCAGTATTTT
CDR3: CASSLAGIGTDTQYF

J: TRBJ2-3
D: NA
V: TRBV5-1
DNA: TGCGCCAGCAGCGGGGACTCGTTATCGTCTACGCAGTATTTT
CDR3: CASSGDSLSSTQYF

J: TRBJ2-3
D: NA
V: TRBV19
DNA: TGTGCCAGTAGTAAAGGGGGAGATCGCACAGATACGCAGTATTTT
CDR3: CASSKGGDRTDTQYF

J: TRBJ2-5
D: NA
V: TRBV28
DNA: TGTGCCAGCAAGGCAAACCCAGGGGAGACCCAGTACTTC
CDR3: CASKANPGETQYF

J: TRBJ2-2
D: NA
V: TRBV5-4
DNA: TGTGCCAGCAGCCGTTCCTCAGGGTTGGACGGGGAGCTGTTTTTT
CDR3: CASSRSSGLDGELFF

J: TRBJ2-7
D: NA
V: TRBV4-1
DNA: TGCGCCAGCTCTAAAGGGGCCATCTACGAGCAGTACTTC
CDR3: CASSKGAIYEQYF

J: TRBJ1-5
D: TRBD1
V: TRBV6-5
DNA: TGTGCCAGCAGCTCCGGGGACAGTAGCAATCAGCACCAGCATTTT
CDR3: CASSSGDSSNQHQHF

J: TRBJ2-7
D: NA
V: TRBV25-1
DNA: TGTGCCAGCAGTGATCAAGGAGGGAGAACCTACGAGCAGTACTTC
CDR3: CASSDQGGRTYEQYF

J: TRBJ1-4
D: TRBD1
V: TRBV18
DNA: TGTGCCAGCTCATCTGGGACAGGCAATGAAAAACTGTTTTTT
CDR3: CASSSGTGNEKLFF

J: TRBJ1-3
D: TRBD1
V: TRBV5-1
DNA: TGCGCCAGCAGCTTTCAGGGGGCAGGTGGAAACACCATATATTTT
CDR3: CASSFQGAGGNTIYF

J: TRBJ2-1
D: TRBD2
V: TRBV7-3
DNA: TGTGCCAGCAGCCCATCCTTAGCGGGGGACGTCCCTGGGCAGTTCTTC
CDR3: CASSPSLAGDVPGQFF